This paragraph reports one TCR beta chain. A single count supports this clone. This receptor's antigen is unknown. No much larger clonotype is one base removed from it; base qualities were not supplied. The CDR3 numbers 14 residues from cysteine through phenylalanine. Solely the CDR3 DNA is kept, with 42 bases framed from the first base. CDR1 SEHNR and CDR2 FQNEAQ are derived from the germline V gene (reference sequence). V and J are trimmed by 5 bases and 6 bases, and the gene matches miss 7 bases of the junction. Interpreted using the paper, the time point label stands for: baseline before oral tofacitinib. Peripheral blood and lesional scalp punch biopsies were obtained from patients with alopecia areata. After PBMCs were isolated by density centrifugation and stained for CD3, CD4 and CD8, a FACSAria was used to sort CD4+ and CD8+ T cells. This entry comes from a study of CD8+ T cells in alopecia areata (dated by TCRdb to 2017 to 2018). General notes on the study: Treated patients were enrolled in an open-label pilot trial of oral tofacitinib at 5 to 10 mg twice daily for moderate-to-severe alopecia areata. RNA was extracted with the PAXgene miRNA kit for fixed scalp, the miRNeasy kit for PBMCs, and the RNeasy kit for mouse skin. To study T cell clonal expansion in alopecia areata, the researchers applied high-throughput TCRbeta sequencing to both the C3H/HeJ mouse model and human patients. TCRbeta CDR3 regions were amplified by immunoSEQ multiplex PCR with 35 Vbeta forward and 13 Jbeta reverse primers. Tofacitinib-treated patients had biopsies at baseline and at 4 and 24 weeks of treatment, with a later scalp biopsy in several patients. Patients stayed on tofacitinib for 6 to 18 months and then had 6 months of follow-up off drug so that delayed response and recurrence could be assessed. On the human side, TCRbeta sequencing was run on scalp tissue and on sorted CD4+ and CD8+ peripheral blood T cells from healthy controls and from alopecia areata patients with either patchy or totalis/universalis disease. Clonality in the scalp was compared among normal scalp (n=4), patchy alopecia areata scalp (n=8), and alopecia totalis/universalis scalp (n=8). The full study reports these points: Shared TCR sequences between patients were less evident than in mice, which may be partly attributable to HLA diversity in the patient population. Compared with normal scalp, lesional scalp, particularly in alopecia totalis/universalis, had higher clonality and more expanded CD8+ clones, which suggests antigenic drive. Unlike mouse skin, where gammadelta T cells dominate, normal human skin contains resident alphabeta T cells that get sequenced too, which complicates analysis of the scalp TCR repertoire.

Libraries were prepared through the immunoSEQ multiplex PCR assay. RNA was extracted from all samples and reverse transcribed into cDNA, which served as template for TCR sequencing. First-strand cDNA was synthesized with SuperScript III using a 2:1 mix of oligo-dT and random hexamers. A synthetic immune receptor repertoire was used to measure amplification bias, and any remaining bias was corrected computationally. In the original analysis: Raw reads were preprocessed to remove errors, and CDR3 was defined according to IMGT conventions as the region from the conserved cysteine to phenylalanine. Clonality was calculated as 1 minus Shannon entropy normalized by log2 of the number of productive unique TCRs. CD4 or CD8 identity of scalp clones was inferred by cross-referencing scalp TCRbeta sequences with sorted blood CD4 and CD8 repertoires. TCRdb mirrors the immuneACCESS table, restricted to in-frame sequences. Some clones are absent from its copies; in checked studies, under half trace to an unresolved V gene, and the reason for the others is unknown. From that table come the V and J calls and clone size; the DNA was used to work out D and trimming. The table for this sample lists over 150,000 clones; 63% of them were counted only once. 1.7% of the sample is in the top ten clones.

The chain couples TRBV7-9 to TRBJ1-2, and 9 bases in between align with TRBD1. The sample consisted of CD4+ T cells sorted from blood, taken at week 0. This clonotype was obtained from a human donor with alopecia areata. In nucleotides, the sequence is TGTGCCAGCAGCCGAGGACAGGGGCAGGATGGCTACACCTTC. It translates as CASSRGQGQDGYTF. With all but the CDR3 taken from the reference TRBV7-9 and TRBJ1-2 genes, the full variable domain is: DTGVSQNPRHKITKRGQNVTFRCDPISEHNRLYWYRQTLGQGPEFLTYFQNEAQLEKSRLLSDRFSAERPKGSFSTLEIQRTEQGDSAMYLCASSRGQGQDGYTFGSGTRLTVV.